Described below is a single T cell receptor beta chain sequence and its context. The sample holds other DNA sequences that translate to the same CDR3. The data were obtained in a study of cytomegalovirus exposure and HLA in healthy donors. Germline V gene sequence: CDR1 MNHEY, CDR2 SVGAGI. Trimming shortened V by 2 bases and J by 4 bases, and 8 bases separated the two germline ends. This CDR3 region has 13 residues. Primers for the PCR totalled 60 Vbeta and 13 Jbeta. Authors' processing steps: Later, 65 million to 85 million unique TCR beta chains were counted in an analysis, and approximately 9.9 million of them were shared. Generated by immunoSEQ multiplex PCR, the TCRdb table keeps only in-frame clones and is missing some. From that table come the V and J calls and clone size; the DNA was used to work out D and trimming. The data hold some 120,000 clones, with over 75% observed a single time.

What was sequenced was PBMCs. The receptor was derived from a woman aged 18-29 years in good health and CMV-seronegative. This chain uses TRBV6-5 with TRBJ1-2, with D hard to call. The CDR3 reads CASSYEGVYGYTF. The DNA for the CDR3 is TGTGCCAGCAGTTACGAGGGAGTCTATGGCTACACCTTC.